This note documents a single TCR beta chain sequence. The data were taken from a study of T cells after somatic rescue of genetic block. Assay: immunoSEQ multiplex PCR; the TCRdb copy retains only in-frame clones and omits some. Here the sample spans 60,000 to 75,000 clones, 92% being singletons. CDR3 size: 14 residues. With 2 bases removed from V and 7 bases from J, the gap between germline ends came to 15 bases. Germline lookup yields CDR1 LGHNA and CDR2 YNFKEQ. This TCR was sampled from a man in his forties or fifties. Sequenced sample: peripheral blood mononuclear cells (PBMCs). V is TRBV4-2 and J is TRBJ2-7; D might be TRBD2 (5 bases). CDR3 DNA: TGTGCCAGCAGCCAAAATCCCAGCGGTACTGAGCAGTACTTC. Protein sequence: CASSQNPSGTEQYF.